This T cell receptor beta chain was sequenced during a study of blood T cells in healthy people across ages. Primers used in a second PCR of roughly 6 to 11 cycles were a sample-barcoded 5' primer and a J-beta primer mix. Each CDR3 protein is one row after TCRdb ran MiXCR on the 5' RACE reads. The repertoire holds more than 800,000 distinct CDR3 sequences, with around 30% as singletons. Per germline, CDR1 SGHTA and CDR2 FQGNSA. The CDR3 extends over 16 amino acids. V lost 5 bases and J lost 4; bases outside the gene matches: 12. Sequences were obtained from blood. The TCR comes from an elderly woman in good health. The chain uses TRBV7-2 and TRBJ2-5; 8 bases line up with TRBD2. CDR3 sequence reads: CASSPQGAGAVETQYF. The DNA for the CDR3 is TGTGCCAGCAGCCCCCAGGGAGCGGGAGCTGTAGAGACCCAGTACTTC.